The entry below gives a single T cell receptor (beta chain) sequence along with its context. Antigen unknown. The data were obtained in a study of cytomegalovirus exposure and HLA in healthy donors. The overall study: Genotyping of 300 to 450 donors showed that about 84% belonged to the Caucasian-associated ancestry cluster.

Study outcomes and limitations: CMV serostatus alone was available as immune exposure information.

Germline V gene data show CDR1 as LNHDA and CDR2 as SQIVND (reference sequence). V shed 3 bases and J 4 bases; nucleotides not matched to a gene: 8. This CDR3 region has 16 residues. Both 60 Vbeta primers and 13 Jbeta primers went into the PCR. TCRdb's table, derived via immunoSEQ multiplex PCR, lists solely in-frame clones and lacks some. There are some 220,000 clones in the sample; 75% to 90% occur only once, and 0.9% to 1.1% lies in the top ten. Material: PBMCs. V and J are TRBV19 and TRBJ1-1; 10 bases fit TRBD1. This sequence was found in a woman aged 18-35 years in good health and CMV-seronegative. The CDR3 loop is CASSILTGGDGTEAFF. CDR3 nucleotides: TGTGCCAGTAGTATTCTGACAGGGGGCGACGGCACTGAAGCTTTCTTT.